Detailed here is one T cell receptor beta chain. This receptor's antigen is unknown. Per-base quality was not reported, and no clone a single base away is much larger than it. The library was built by means of the immunoSEQ multiplex PCR assay. For the multiplex PCR, a mixture combining 60 forward primers for TCR Vbeta segments and 13 reverse primers for TCR Jbeta segments was used. Amplification of the CDR3 region of rearranged TCR beta genes was performed with a multiplex PCR assay on genomic DNA. The Illumina HiSeq System was used to sequence the amplified TCR beta libraries as 87-base-pair reads. As for the original processing: A later analysis counted tens of millions of unique TCR beta chains across the roughly 700 repertoires, and roughly 9.9 million of these chains were shared by at least two donors. Raw reads were error-corrected and collapsed into unique sequences with a nearest-neighbor algorithm that merged closely related sequences to remove PCR and sequencing errors. To assign V, D and J gene segments, CDR3 sequences were aligned to IMGT reference sequences. Each retained sequence needed at least a six-nucleotide match to both a V gene segment and a J gene segment. Rearrangements were classified as productive when the CDR3 lacked stop codons and remained in frame with V and J, and all other rearrangements were classified as non-productive. Following IMGT convention, CDR3 was defined as the stretch from the second conserved V-encoded cysteine to the conserved J-encoded phenylalanine. Sequences without an unambiguous match to a single V gene segment were excluded from the earlier analysis of 587 of the donors. An earlier analysis of several hundred of the donors classified V segments as functional when productive rearrangements were above 56.7% and as segregating when the standard deviation between donors was above 5%. A statistical classification framework was built to diagnose cytomegalovirus status from the catalog of TCR beta chain sequences. V and J gene assignment, in a later analysis, came from comparing TCR nucleotide sequences with IMGT/GENE-DB human TR gene sequences. The TCRdist pipeline was used in a later analysis to assign CDR3 sequences and most-parsimonious VDJ recombination scenarios. In a later analysis, each TCR beta chain was defined by its CDR3 amino acid sequence together with its V-gene family, and reads without a unique V-gene family were excluded. As a way to deal with suspected cross-contamination and a sequencing artifact, a later analysis dropped more than 500 nucleotide sequences that were highly shared and had low generation probability. In a later analysis, a clonal expansion index for each public chain was calculated from normalized within-repertoire ranks of inferred template counts. In a later analysis, generation probabilities were computed using a VDJ recombination model fitted to out-of-frame rearrangements, and the results were checked against IGoR. A later analysis scored TCR-TCR, TCR-HLA and TCR-CMV co-occurrence with hypergeometric tests, applying a repertoire-size bias correction to TCR pairs. In a later analysis, false discovery rates were estimated by permuting HLA or CMV assignments 20 times. In a later analysis, co-occurring TCRs were grouped with DBSCAN, and TCRdist sequence similarity was added when clustering was performed within HLA-allele-positive subsets. Repertoires with fewer than 30,000 or more than 120,000 public chains were left out of co-occurrence clustering, as were about 5 repertoires with anomalous nucleotide sharing. This immuneACCESS table, as held by TCRdb, lists in-frame sequences with V and J called but not all clones. Of the missing ones, under half trace to an unresolved V gene in checked studies; the others have no known cause. The D gene and trimming were derived from the DNA, and the V and J assignments and clone size from that table. In all, the sample holds approximately 160,000 clones, and approximately 80% of those were seen once. Jointly, the top ten make up 1.5% to 2% of the sample.

The data belong to a study of cytomegalovirus exposure and HLA in healthy donors (dated by TCRdb to 2015 to 2018). The study in broad terms: An earlier analysis of 550 to 700 of the donors reported 250 to 300 Gb of sequence data and around 110 million unique TCR beta sequences from 150 million to 200 million T cells. An early release that covered about 600 HLA-typed donors contained around 300 gigabases of sequencing data and 75 million to 100 million unique TCR sequences. Of the approximately 370 genotyped donors, less than 85% were placed in the genetic ancestry cluster associated with self-reported Caucasian donors. The study was designed to test whether signatures of past pathogen exposure could be identified by cataloging public T cell receptors. Using immunosequencing, the study profiled T cell repertoires from approximately 700 subjects and related those repertoires to cytomegalovirus serostatus. In addition to the first cohort of about 650 subjects, a separate validation cohort of approximately 130 different subjects was used. To predict cytomegalovirus infection status, the study brought together high-throughput TCR immunosequencing, statistical association of individual TCRs with disease status, and machine learning. To study patterns of TCR occurrence, a later analysis re-analyzed previously published TCR beta repertoires from just over 650 donors and added high-resolution HLA genotyping. The later analysis used no new phenotypic data to find candidate immune exposures, relying instead on TCR beta sequences and their occurrence across donors. In an earlier analysis of about 590 of the donors, high-throughput TCR beta sequencing was used to judge whether each TCR beta V gene segment behaved as functional or pseudogenic. Donor age, sex, ethnicity and CMV serostatus were compiled alongside the repertoire data. In a later genetic analysis, genome-wide SNP genotypes for about 65% of the roughly 700 donors were used, and that subset was treated as a discovery cohort. Every repertoire in the discovery cohort had been generated on one and the same sequencing platform. Class I and class II HLA loci were covered by the typing at four-digit resolution. Typing coverage differed by locus: A, B, C, DRB1 and DQB1 were typed in roughly 620-640 donors, DQA1 in 500 to 550, DPA1 in nearly 610, and DPB1 in 450 to 490. Several DR-DQ haplotypes were handled as single units for association and clustering because linkage in the cohort was strong. Among roughly 370 genotyped donors of the cohort, an average of around 240,000 unique TCR beta nucleotide sequences were sequenced per donor, roughly 20% of them non-productive.

Germline trimming amounts to 6 bases on V and 4 bases on J, with 8 as the count of junction bases outside the gene matches. According to the germline V gene, CDR1 reads SQVTM and CDR2 reads ANQGSEA. The CDR3 runs 13 amino acids, cysteine and phenylalanine included. Just the 39-base CDR3 DNA is kept, in frame starting at base 1. The cohort was made up of approximately 700 healthy bone marrow donors. All cohort members were sampled while nominally healthy, although unrecorded immune exposures were likely present. The donor tested CMV seronegative and was one of the 352 seronegative cohort members. A peripheral blood sample was collected from each donor, and TCR beta sequencing was performed on peripheral blood mononuclear cells. The Qiagen DNeasy Blood Extraction Kit was used to extract genomic DNA from the blood cell samples. Overall study outcomes, separate from this receptor: According to a later analysis, TCR association rates differed among HLA loci, with DRB1 alleles showing the most associated TCRs and HLA-C alleles showing the fewest. In an earlier analysis of more than 500 of the donors, most TCR beta V segments appeared in productive rearrangements about 90% or about 30% of the time, broadly matching IMGT annotations. According to a later analysis, parvovirus B19, influenza, CMV and Epstein-Barr virus appeared linked to several top co-occurrence clusters. A few of the identified cytomegalovirus-associated TCR beta chains were confirmed in vitro to be specific for cytomegalovirus antigens. A later genetic analysis reported fewer N-insertions in productive TCRs among donors in an Asian-associated ancestry cluster than the approximately 670-donor mean. In a later genetic analysis, a missense DCLRE1C variant was associated with V-gene and J-gene trimming of TCR beta chains, and the association was replicated in an independent cohort. Assigning TCR associations to individual alleles was difficult when HLA alleles, especially DR and DQ, strongly co-occurred. In a later analysis, around 15,000 TCR beta sequences were associated with specific HLA alleles at a false discovery rate of 0.05. A later analysis found that HLA-associated TCR beta chains were more clonally expanded and had lower generation probabilities than equally common non-associated chains. Some IMGT-functional V segments, including TRBV6-2 and TRBV6-3, could not be distinguished by the 87-base-pair reads and were therefore excluded. HLA typing was unavailable for some donors at each locus, so association tests used only the typed subset. The classifier was reported to diagnose cytomegalovirus status with high specificity and sensitivity in both the original cohort and the validation cohort. The authors suggested that the approach could potentially be generalized to other disease states and immunological phenotypes. Only TCR beta chains were sequenced in this cohort, and the absence of alpha or paired-chain data limited detectable features. Presence/absence analyses assumed roughly uniform sequencing depth across donors, an assumption that may not hold. Most TCR sequences were seen in very few donors, while some public TCRs were found in many individuals. A group of highly shared sequence variants was considered likely to be a technical artifact of the sequencing pipeline. The only immune exposure information available for the cohort was CMV serostatus. A further reported finding was that TCR beta sequences accurately predicted the HLA-A and HLA-B alleles for most subjects in the first cohort. A total of around 150 TCR beta chains were listed by the study as associated with cytomegalovirus. In a later analysis, most CMV-associated TCR beta chains were found to appear HLA-restricted, with HLA associations seemingly driven largely by CMV exposure. About 15 rarely observed V segments, including chromosome 9 orphons, were excluded from the earlier analysis of approximately 500 of the donors because counts were too low. Correlated functional status among segregating V segments might be attributable to linkage disequilibrium, but an unknown experimental factor could not be ruled out.

This chain is built from TRBV29-1 and TRBJ2-5; 7 bases in the middle match TRBD1. The sequence derives from a woman in her 30s in good health and CMV-seronegative. The sample was PBMCs. This receptor has the CDR3 CSVPRQGTETQYF. The DNA is as follows: TGCAGCGTACCTCGACAGGGCACAGAGACCCAGTACTTC. Extended through the reference TRBV29-1 and TRBJ2-5 proteins, this CDR3 yields the full variable domain: SAVISQKPSRDICQRGTSLTIQCQVDSQVTMMFWYRQQPGQSLTLIATANQGSEATYESGFVIDKFPISRPNLTFSTLTVSNMSPEDSSIYLCSVPRQGTETQYFGPGTRLLVL.